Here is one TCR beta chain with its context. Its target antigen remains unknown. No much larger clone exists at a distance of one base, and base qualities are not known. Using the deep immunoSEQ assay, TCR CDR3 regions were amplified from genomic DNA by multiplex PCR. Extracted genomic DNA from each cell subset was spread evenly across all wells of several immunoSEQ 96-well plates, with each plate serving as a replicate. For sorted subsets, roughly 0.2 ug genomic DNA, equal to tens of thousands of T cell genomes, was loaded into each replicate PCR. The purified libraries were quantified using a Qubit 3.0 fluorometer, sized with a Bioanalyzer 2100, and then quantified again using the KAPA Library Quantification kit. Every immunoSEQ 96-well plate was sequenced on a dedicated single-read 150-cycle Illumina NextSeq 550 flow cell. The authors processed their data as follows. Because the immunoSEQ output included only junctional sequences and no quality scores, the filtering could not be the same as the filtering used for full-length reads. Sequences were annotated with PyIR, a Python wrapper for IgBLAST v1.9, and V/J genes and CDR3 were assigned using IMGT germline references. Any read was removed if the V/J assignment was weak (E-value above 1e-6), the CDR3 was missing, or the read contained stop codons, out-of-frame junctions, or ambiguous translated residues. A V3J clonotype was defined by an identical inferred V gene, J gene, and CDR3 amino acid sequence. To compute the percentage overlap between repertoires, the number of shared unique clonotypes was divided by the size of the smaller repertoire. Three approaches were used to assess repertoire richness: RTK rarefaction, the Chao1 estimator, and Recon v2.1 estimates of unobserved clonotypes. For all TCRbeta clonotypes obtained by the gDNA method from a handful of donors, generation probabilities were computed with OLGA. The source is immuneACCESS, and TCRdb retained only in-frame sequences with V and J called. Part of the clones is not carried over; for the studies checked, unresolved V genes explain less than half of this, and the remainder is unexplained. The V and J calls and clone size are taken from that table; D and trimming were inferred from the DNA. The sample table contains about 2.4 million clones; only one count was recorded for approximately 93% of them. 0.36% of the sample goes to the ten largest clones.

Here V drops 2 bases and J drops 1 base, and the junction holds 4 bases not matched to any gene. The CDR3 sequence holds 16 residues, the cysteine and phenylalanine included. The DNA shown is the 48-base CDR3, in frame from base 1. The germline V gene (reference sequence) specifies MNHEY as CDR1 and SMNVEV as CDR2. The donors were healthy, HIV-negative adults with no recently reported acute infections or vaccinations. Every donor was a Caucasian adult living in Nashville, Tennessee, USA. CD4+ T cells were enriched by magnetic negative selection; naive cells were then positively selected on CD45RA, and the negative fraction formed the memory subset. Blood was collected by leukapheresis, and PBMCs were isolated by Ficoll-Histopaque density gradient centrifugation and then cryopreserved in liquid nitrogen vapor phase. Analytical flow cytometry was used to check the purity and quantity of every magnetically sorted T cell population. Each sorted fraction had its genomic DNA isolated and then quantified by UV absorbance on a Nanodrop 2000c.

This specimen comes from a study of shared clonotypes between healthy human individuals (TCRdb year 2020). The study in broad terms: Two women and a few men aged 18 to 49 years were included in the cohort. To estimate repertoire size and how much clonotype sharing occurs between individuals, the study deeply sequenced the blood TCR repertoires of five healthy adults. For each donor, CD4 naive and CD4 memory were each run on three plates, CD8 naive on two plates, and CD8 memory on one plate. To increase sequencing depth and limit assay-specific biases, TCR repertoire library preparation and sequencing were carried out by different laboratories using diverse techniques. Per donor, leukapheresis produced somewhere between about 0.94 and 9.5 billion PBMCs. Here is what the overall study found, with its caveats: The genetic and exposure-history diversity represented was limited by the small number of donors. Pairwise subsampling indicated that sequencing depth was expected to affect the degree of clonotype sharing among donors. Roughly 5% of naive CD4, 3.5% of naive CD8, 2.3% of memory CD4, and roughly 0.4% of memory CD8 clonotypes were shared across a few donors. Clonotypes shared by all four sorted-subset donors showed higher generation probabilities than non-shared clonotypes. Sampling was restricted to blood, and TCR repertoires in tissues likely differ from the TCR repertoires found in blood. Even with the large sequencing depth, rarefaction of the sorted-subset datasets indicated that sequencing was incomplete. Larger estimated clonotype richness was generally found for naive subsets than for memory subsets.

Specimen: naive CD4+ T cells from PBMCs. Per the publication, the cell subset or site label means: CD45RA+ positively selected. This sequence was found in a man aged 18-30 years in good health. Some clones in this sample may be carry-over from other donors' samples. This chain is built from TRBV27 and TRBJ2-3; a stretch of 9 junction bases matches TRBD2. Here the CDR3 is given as CASSLRLAGRTDTQYF. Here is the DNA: TGTGCCAGCAGTTTAAGGCTAGCGGGGCGCACAGATACGCAGTATTTT.